What follows are 19 T cell receptor beta chains derived from one specimen sequenced in a study of CD8+ T cells in alopecia areata (dated by TCRdb to 2017 to 2018). Library preparation used the immunoSEQ multiplex PCR assay. For TCR sequencing, RNA was extracted from every sample and reverse transcribed into cDNA to serve as template. This is the immuneACCESS table as TCRdb keeps it, with only in-frame sequences that have V and J called. A part of the clones is gone; compared with another copy, unresolved V genes explain less than half, and the rest is unexplained. A total of some 110,000 clones appear in this sample, more than 30% of them only once. The ten largest account for 3.1% of the sample. Specimen: CD4+ T cells sorted from blood. Source of these receptors: a human donor with alopecia areata.

This clone was counted between two and nine times. This rearrangement joins TRBV5-1 to TRBJ2-5; D perhaps matches TRBD1 (5 bases). Trimming took off 2 bases at V and 1 base at J, with 12 bases between the two ends. This CDR3 is 15 amino acids long. Germline lookup yields CDR1 SGHRS and CDR2 YFSETQ. The CDR3 sequence: CASSFEQGSQETQYF. In nucleotides, the CDR3 is TGCGCCAGCAGCTTTGAGCAGGGATCCCAAGAGACCCAGTACTTC.

The chain joins TRBV28 to TRBJ2-5, with 7 nucleotides matching TRBD1. This CDR3 contains 13 residues. Germline CDR1 and CDR2: MDHEN and SYDVKM. For the CDR3, the DNA is TGTGCAGCTCATGACAGGGTTCAAGAGACCCAGTACTTC. It translates to CAAHDRVQETQYF. Full variable domain (missing parts from reference TRBV28 and TRBJ2-5): DVKVTQSSRYLVKRTGEKVFLECVQDMDHENMFWYRQDPGLGLRLIYFSYDVKMKEKGDIPEGYSVSREKKERFSLILESASTNQTSMYLCAAHDRVQETQYFGPGTRLLVL.

This clone was observed a few times. The V call is TRBV4-3, the J call TRBJ2-7, with D tentatively TRBD2 (6 bases). V shed 1 base and J shed 0 bases, with 10 bases lying between them. From germline, CDR1 is LGHNA and CDR2 YSLEER. This CDR3 is 15 amino acids long. CDR3 DNA sequence: TGCGCCAGCAGCCAAGTTGGAGGGAGCTCCTACGAGCAGTACTTC. It translates to CASSQVGGSSYEQYF.

This clone was counted between two and nine times. V and J are TRBV7-9 and TRBJ2-5; D ambiguous. V gave up 7 bases and J gave up 2 bases, with 8 bases separating them. The CDR3 totals 12 residues. Germline lookup yields CDR1 SEHNR and CDR2 FQNEAQ (reference sequence). Here the CDR3 DNA reads TGTGCCAGCACACTGGATCAAGAGACCCAGTACTTC. Protein sequence: CASTLDQETQYF.

The chain carries TRBV9 and TRBJ1-5, with a possible D match to TRBD1 (6 bases). The CDR3 is 14 amino acids. V lost 0 bases, J lost 5 bases, and 9 bases lay in between. Looked up from germline, CDR1 is SGDLS and CDR2 is YYNGEE. The CDR3: CASSVGQDDQPQHF. The CDR3 bases are TGTGCCAGCAGCGTAGGACAGGACGATCAGCCCCAGCATTTT.

On this clone itself: The sample holds other DNA sequences that translate to the same CDR3. V is TRBV29-1 and J is TRBJ1-1, with D tentatively TRBD1 (6 bases). V was trimmed by 7 bases and J by 3 bases, leaving 6 bases between them. This CDR3 is built from 10 residues. CDR1 is SQVTM and CDR2 is ANQGSEA in the germline V gene. CDR3: CSAGDTEAFF. CDR3 bases: TGCAGCGCAGGGGACACTGAAGCTTTCTTT.

This rearrangement joins TRBV6-5 to TRBJ2-2; D is undetermined. Deletions cut 2 bases from V and 4 bases from J, with 5 bases between. Germline-derived CDR1 and CDR2 are MNHEY and SVGAGI. This CDR3 has 13 residues. The DNA for the CDR3 is TGTGCCAGCAGTTACATCGGCACCGGGGAGCTGTTTTTT. Translating gives CASSYIGTGELFF.

The J gene is TRBJ2-5, the V gene TRBV7-2, with 7 bases lining up with TRBD1. CDR1 is SGHTA, CDR2 FQGNSA, per germline. The length of the CDR3 is 13 residues. After removal of 3 bases from V and 5 bases from J, the junction contained 3 bases not matched to a gene. The CDR3, as DNA: TGTGCCAGCAGCTTTCAGGGACAGGAGACCCAGTACTTC. Translating it yields CASSFQGQETQYF.

The table lists this clone with a count of one. This chain connects TRBV27 to TRBJ2-7, with TRBD1 matching over 7 bases. This CDR3 region has 15 residues. The V gene end was trimmed by 1 base and the J gene end by 1 base; junction bases not matched to a gene: 4. The germline V gene has CDR1 MNHEY and CDR2 SMNVEV (reference sequence). CDR3 region: CASSLLGTVSYEQYF. CDR3 DNA: TGTGCCAGCAGTTTATTGGGGACAGTATCCTACGAGCAGTACTTC.

The CDR3 sequence is CASSDLTGTRNTIYF. In DNA, the CDR3 is TGTGCCAGCAGTGACCTAACCGGGACAAGAAACACCATATATTTT. J is TRBJ1-3 and V is TRBV25-1, with TRBD1 as a possible D gene (6 bases). The germline CDR1 and CDR2 sequences are MGHDK and SYGVNS. The CDR3 covers 15 residues. V lost 3 bases, J lost 5 bases, and 14 bases lay in between.

This chain uses TRBV7-2 with TRBJ2-3; D is perhaps TRBD1 (5 bases). Trimming cost V 0 bases and J 6 bases, with 10 bases left between them. The V gene's germline CDR1 is SGHTA and CDR2 FQGNSA. This CDR3 contains 14 residues. The CDR3 DNA reads TGTGCCAGCAGCTTAGCCGGCAGGGTTGATACGCAGTATTTT. This codes for CASSLAGRVDTQYF.

This clone was seen more than once but under ten times. This rearrangement joins TRBV29-1 to TRBJ2-2; tentatively, D is TRBD2 (6 bases). V was shortened by 5 bases and J by 0 bases, with 19 bases between the two germline ends. This CDR3 spans 17 amino acids. Germline V gene sequence: CDR1 SQVTM, CDR2 ANQGSEA. DNA for the CDR3: TGCAGCGTTCTGGTTATGCGGGGCCTCGCGAACACCGGGGAGCTGTTTTTT. Translation gives CSVLVMRGLANTGELFF.

The chain carries TRBV4-3 and TRBJ2-5; 8 nucleotides line up with TRBD2. The CDR3 is made up of 15 amino acids. V dropped 0 bases and J dropped 5; count of bases not matched to a gene: 5. CDR1 LGHNA and CDR2 YSLEER come from the germline V gene. The DNA of the CDR3 is TGCGCCAGCAGCCAAGATAGGCAGCGGGGGGAGACCCAGTACTTC. Its translation: CASSQDRQRGETQYF.

This clone showed up just a few times. V is TRBV19 and J is TRBJ2-5; D ambiguous. This CDR3 is 14 amino acids long. From germline, CDR1 is LNHDA and CDR2 SQIVND (reference sequence). With 4 bases removed from V and 4 bases from J, the gap between germline ends came to 13 bases. The CDR3 DNA follows: TGTGCCAGTAGTACCGGGCCTTCCATAGAGACCCAGTACTTC. Protein sequence: CASSTGPSIETQYF.

This chain links TRBV30 with TRBJ1-4, with D possibly being TRBD1 (5 bases). The CDR3 contains 13 residues. Germline V gene data show CDR1 as GTSNPN and CDR2 as SVGIG (reference sequence). Between the trimmed V and J ends, which lost 2 bases and 7 bases, there was a span of 11 bases. The CDR3 here is CAWSRGKGEKLFF. In DNA form, the CDR3 reads TGTGCCTGGAGTCGGGGGAAGGGTGAAAAACTGTTTTTT.

The chain carries TRBV13 and TRBJ2-7; TRBD2 is a possible D gene (7 bases). The CDR3 extends over 15 amino acids. Germline V gene data show CDR1 as PRHDT and CDR2 as FYEKMQ (reference sequence). V was trimmed by 5 bases and J by 0 bases, leaving 14 bases between them. This CDR3 is CASSAPRGASYEQYF. The DNA of the CDR3 is TGTGCCAGCAGCGCCCCTCGGGGGGCCTCCTACGAGCAGTACTTC.

The CDR3 DNA sequence: TGTGCCAGCGGGATTGGCGGACTGGCCGAGCAGTACTTC. This codes for CASGIGGLAEQYF. The J gene is TRBJ2-7, the V gene TRBV7-3; possibly TRBD2 for D (5 bases). Germline CDR1 is SGHTA and CDR2 is FQGTGA. The CDR3 loop spans 13 amino acids. The V and J ends lost 8 bases and 6 bases respectively, with 17 bases between them.

The chain combines TRBV9 with TRBJ2-3; TRBD1 aligns across 9 bases. After removal of 0 bases from V and 1 base from J, the junction contained 0 bases not matched to a gene. The CDR3 totals 15 residues. The V gene's germline CDR1 is SGDLS and CDR2 YYNGEE. The CDR3 loop is CASSVGQGGTDTQYF. Here the CDR3 DNA reads TGTGCCAGCAGCGTAGGACAGGGGGGCACAGATACGCAGTATTTT.

V and J are TRBV6-6 and TRBJ2-4, with D hard to call. The V gene lost 7 bases and the J gene lost 0 bases, with 16 bases spanning the gap. The CDR3 consists of 16 residues. Germline V gene sequence: CDR1 MNHNY, CDR2 SVGAGI (reference sequence). The CDR3 DNA sequence: TGTGCCAGCACCCCTTTCAGCAGACTAGCCAAAAACATTCAGTACTTC. Its translation: CASTPFSRLAKNIQYF.